The T cell receptor (beta chain) under discussion was sequenced for a study of radiotherapy plus CTLA-4 blockade in lung cancer. Study context: Overall, around 19% of patients showed an objective response, while 25% to 40% attained disease control.

As for this clone: Its antigen remains unknown.

V gave up 5 bases and J gave up 7 bases, with 8 bases separating them. The germline gives CDR1 SNHLY, CDR2 FYNNEI. The CDR3 has 11 amino acids. Assay: immunoSEQ multiplex PCR; the TCRdb copy retains only in-frame clones and omits some. The top ten hold 20% to 25% of the sample, which has more than 30,000 clones, about 81% seen once. Study outcomes and limitations: Reports state that early shifts in blood T cell clones, with interferon-beta, best predicted response.

The sequence was collected from a human donor with non-small cell lung cancer that progressed on radiotherapy plus ipilimumab. The sample consisted of peripheral blood, taken from a patient treated with radiotherapy plus ipilimumab. V usage is TRBV2 and J usage is TRBJ1-2; unclear D gene. The CDR3: CASSLASGYTF. As DNA, the CDR3 is TGTGCCAGCAGTCTAGCTAGTGGCTACACCTTC.